The clone carrying this T cell receptor beta chain was recorded a few times. Antigen: not known. V was cut by 3 bases and J by 7 bases, with 16 bases left in between. The germline CDR1 and CDR2 sequences are SNHLY and FYNNEI. The CDR3 has 16 residues. Here immunoSEQ multiplex PCR was the method, and the copy in TCRdb shows in-frame clones only, minus some. Altogether 110,000 or so clones are present, around nine tenths being singletons, with the ten largest covering roughly a sixth. This sample was taken from a study of T cell responses to AZD1222 COVID-19 vaccine. For the study at large: It was second doses at about 4 or about 12 weeks that were pooled.

Findings and caveats of the study: Repertoire sampling was restricted to post-peak T cell response timepoints. Across spike, vaccine-associated CD4 TCRs were found, dominant at 160-218 and 743-854. Reports say nearly half of spike-specific TCRs go after unmutated variant regions.

The sequenced sample was peripheral blood, obtained on day 0 of AZD1222 vaccination. V gene TRBV2 combines with J gene TRBJ1-6, with D possibly matching TRBD1 (5 bases). The receptor was isolated from an adult in good health. This chain's CDR3 is CASSELLGVGNSPLHF. In nucleotides, the CDR3 is TGTGCCAGCAGTGAGTTGTTGGGGGTGGGAAATTCACCCCTCCACTTT. Supplemented by reference TRBV2 and TRBJ1-6, the full variable domain reads EPEVTQTPSHQVTQMGQEVILRCVPISNHLYFYWYRQILGQKVEFLVSFYNNEISEKSEIFDDQFSVERPDGSNFTLKIRSTKLEDSAMYFCASSELLGVGNSPLHFGNGTRLTVT.